Listed here is a single T cell receptor (beta chain). Its antigen is as yet unknown. The data originate from a study of cytomegalovirus exposure and HLA in healthy donors. The CDR3 has 17 residues. Germline V CDR1 and CDR2: SGHDT, YYEEEE. Trimming took 4 bases from V and 2 from J; bases not matched to a gene: 13. Vbeta (60) and Jbeta (13) primers were used in the PCR. Authors' analysis steps: Roughly 10 million shared chains were among approximately 87 million unique TCR beta chains counted in a later analysis. Method: immunoSEQ multiplex PCR; TCRdb's copy keeps in-frame clones and lacks some. The D gene and trimming were derived from the DNA, and the V and J assignments and clone size from that table. Here the sample spans roughly 190,000 clones, roughly 13% being singletons. Study-level findings and limits: TCR association rates varied by HLA locus in a later analysis, with DRB1 highest and HLA-C lowest.

What was sequenced was PBMCs. This TCR derives from a man aged 45-60 years in good health and CMV-seropositive. V usage is TRBV5-6 and J usage is TRBJ2-5, with 8 bases identical to TRBD1. CDR3 amino acids: CASSDAGTGAYQETQYF. Written as DNA, the CDR3 is TGTGCCAGCAGCGACGCCGGGACAGGAGCTTATCAAGAGACCCAGTACTTC. The whole variable domain, filled in from reference TRBV5-6 and TRBJ2-5, reads DAGVTQSPTHLIKTRGQQVTLRCSPKSGHDTVSWYQQALGQGPQFIFQYYEEEERQRGNFPDRFSGHQFPNYSSELNVNALLLGDSALYLCASSDAGTGAYQETQYFGPGTRLLVL.